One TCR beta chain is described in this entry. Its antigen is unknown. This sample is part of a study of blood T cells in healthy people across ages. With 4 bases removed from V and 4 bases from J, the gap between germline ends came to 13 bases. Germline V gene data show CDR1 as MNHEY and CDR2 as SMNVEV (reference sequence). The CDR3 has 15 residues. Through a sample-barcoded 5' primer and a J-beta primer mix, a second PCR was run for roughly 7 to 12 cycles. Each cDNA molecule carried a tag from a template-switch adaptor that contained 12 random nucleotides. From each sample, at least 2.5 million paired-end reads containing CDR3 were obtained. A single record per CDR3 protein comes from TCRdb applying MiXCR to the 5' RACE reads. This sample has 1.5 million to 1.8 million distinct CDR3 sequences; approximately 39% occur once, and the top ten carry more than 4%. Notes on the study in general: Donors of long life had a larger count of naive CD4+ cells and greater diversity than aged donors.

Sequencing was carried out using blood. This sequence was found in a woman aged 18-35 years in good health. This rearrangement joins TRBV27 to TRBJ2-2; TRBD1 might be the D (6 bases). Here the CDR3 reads CASSSLTGFTGELFF. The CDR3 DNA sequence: TGTGCCAGCAGTTCTCTAACAGGGTTCACCGGGGAGCTGTTTTTT.